Sequencing of this TCR beta chain was carried out in a study of blood T cell repertoires in COVID-19 (dated by TCRdb to the early 2020s). Turning to the overall study: Samples from collaborators originated in the United States, Italy and Spain and spanned both the acute and convalescent phases of COVID-19. The prospective study material was composed of cDNA or gDNA derived from T cells, B-cell-depleted T cells, or PBMCs. Subjects who had been exposed to COVID-19, were actively infected with it, or had recovered from it provided the deeply sampled blood TCRbeta repertoires that made up the dataset. The repertoires were released in a freely available public database intended as a resource for research on the immune response to SARS-CoV-2. The samples were drawn from the first 160 participants of the ongoing ImmuneRACE study and from about 1,200 subjects provided by 6 global collaborators. Sample metadata almost always included a de-identified subject ID, COVID-19 status, age in years and sex. HLA class I and class II types, where available, came from metadata supplied by the sample provider rather than from assay-based typing.

CDR1 is given as GTSNPN and CDR2 as SVGIG, both from the germline V gene (reference sequence). Including the terminal cysteine and phenylalanine, the CDR3 comprises 13 residues. Only the CDR3 region is kept as DNA, spanning 39 bases read in frame from base 1. V gives up 0 bases and J gives up 0 bases, and the segment between their germline ends measures 3 bases. A second Seattle source provided samples from volunteer blood donors who had recovered from COVID-19. The collaborating institutions used their own protocols to collect whole blood in K2EDTA tubes. For TCRbeta analysis, collaborator samples were shipped as frozen whole blood, as isolated PBMCs, or as DNA extracted from either sample type. Of note for this clone: It lacks a known antigen. No base quality values were provided; no much bigger clone lies one nucleotide off.

Overall results and qualifications from the work: How much clinical and demographic metadata was included differed by source and by participant, and the metadata was provided uncurated.

TCRbeta CDR3 regions were amplified from genomic DNA by means of the immunoSEQ Assay, a bias-controlled multiplex PCR. The original pipeline was this. The number of nucleated cells in each sample was estimated from the amplification of reference gene primers within the assay. To quantify the absolute abundance of each unique TCRbeta CDR3 rearrangement, sequence reads were collapsed and filtered. For each sample, productive Simpson clonality was calculated as the square root of Simpson's diversity index over productive rearrangements. This immuneACCESS table, as held by TCRdb, lists in-frame sequences with V and J called but not all clones. Of the missing ones, under half trace to an unresolved V gene in checked studies; the others have no known cause. D and trimming come from the DNA, and the V and J calls and clone size come from that table. Within this sample are around 250,000 clones, with approximately 88% of them counted one time only. 0.94% of the sample is taken by the ten largest.

Input material: peripheral blood. The TCR comes from a woman in her forties who had recovered from COVID-19. This receptor chain uses TRBV30 and TRBJ1-3; no confident D gene assignment can be made. The DNA reads as follows: TGTGCCTGGAGTGTTAACTCTGGAAACACCATATATTTT. It translates to CAWSVNSGNTIYF.